The 10 T cell receptor beta chains below come from one sample, sequenced in a study of T-cell reconstitution after alpha-beta-depleted transplantation in children. A library of TCRbeta sequences, prepared with unique molecular identifiers, was generated. TCRdb ran MiXCR on the PCR reads and lists one entry per CDR3 protein. The sample consists of some 600,000 distinct CDR3 sequences, 10% to 15% of them appearing once. The sequencing here drew on PBMCs, mostly from graft donor cells, taken 360 days after TCRalphabeta/CD19-depleted stem cell transplant. The receptors here all came from a male patient aged 10 to 17 who had a stem cell transplant for acute myeloid leukemia, so the T cells may come from the graft donor.

Only a few counts were recorded for this clonotype. The rearrangement uses TRBV5-1 and TRBJ1-5, with TRBD1 identical over 9 bases. The CDR3 is 16 residues long. V lost 4 bases and J lost 0; bases outside the gene matches: 5. Germline lookup yields CDR1 SGHRS and CDR2 YFSETQ. The CDR3 nucleotides read TGCGCCAGCAGCCCCGGGACAGGGTATAGCAATCAGCCCCAGCATTTT. This gives the protein CASSPGTGYSNQPQHF.

Concerning this clonotype: Possible read error: a much larger clone is one base away. The V and J genes are TRBV10-3 and TRBJ2-7, with D perhaps matching TRBD1 (5 bases). CDR3 size: 17 residues. V lost 2 bases, J lost 2 bases, and 19 bases lay in between. Per the germline V gene, CDR1 is ENHRY and CDR2 is SYGVKD. The CDR3 spells CAISEVRAGLLTYEQYF. The CDR3 nucleotides read TGTGCCATCAGTGAGGTCCGGGCAGGGTTGCTGACCTACGAGCAGTACTTC.

This clonotype was seen more than once but under ten times. The rearrangement links TRBV19 to TRBJ2-1; TRBD2 matches at 9 bases. The CDR3 is 14 residues long. After removal of 7 bases from V and 10 bases from J, the junction contained 11 bases not matched to a gene. Germline-derived CDR1 and CDR2 are LNHDA and SQIVND (reference sequence). CDR3 sequence (DNA): TGTGCCAGTAACGGCGGGAGGGCCCTCGGGGAGCAGTTCTTC. This translates into CASNGGRALGEQFF.

This clonotype was seen more than once but under ten times. The genes are TRBV5-1 and TRBJ2-5; D might be TRBD1 or TRBD2, each matching 5 bases. V lost 6 bases, J lost 7 bases, and 19 bases lay in between. The CDR3 runs 14 residues. Germline values: CDR1 SGHRS, CDR2 YFSETQ. CDR3 residues: CASTNTTGAGTQYF. The CDR3 nucleotides are TGCGCCAGCACCAACACTACCGGGGCCGGGACCCAGTACTTC. Full variable domain (remainder filled in from reference TRBV5-1 and TRBJ2-5): KAGVTQTPRYLIKTRGQQVTLSCSPISGHRSVSWYQQTPGQGLQFLFEYFSETQRNKGNFPGRFSGRQFSNSRSEMNVSTLELGDSALYLCASTNTTGAGTQYFGPGTRLLVL.

The chain links TRBV14 to TRBJ1-1; D remains unclear. CDR1 and CDR2 (germline): SGHDN, FVKESK. The CDR3 is made up of 13 amino acids. The germline V and J ends were trimmed by 1 base and 4 bases, with 7 bases remaining between them. For the CDR3, the DNA is TGTGCCAGCAGCCAAGTCTTGGGCACTGAAGCTTTCTTT. Translating it yields CASSQVLGTEAFF. The full variable domain, in which reference TRBV14 and TRBJ1-1 provide the parts outside the CDR3, is EAGVTQFPSHSVIEKGQTVTLRCDPISGHDNLYWYRRVMGKEIKFLLHFVKESKQDESGMPNNRFLAERTGGTYSTLKVQPAELEDSGVYFCASSQVLGTEAFFGQGTRLTVV.

J is TRBJ2-2 and V is TRBV5-6; D is possibly TRBD1 or TRBD2 (5 bases each). CDR3 length equals 16 residues. V gave up 4 bases and J gave up 0 bases, with 13 bases separating them. Germline-derived CDR1 and CDR2 are SGHDT and YYEEEE. This chain's CDR3 is CASSRGGQTNTGELFF. The CDR3 nucleotides are TGTGCCAGCAGCCGAGGAGGACAAACGAACACCGGGGAGCTGTTTTTT.

In this sample, this clonotype turned up many times. The V and J genes are TRBV9 and TRBJ2-3, with a weak D call TRBD1 (6 bases). This CDR3 has 17 residues. Germline assignment: CDR1 SGDLS and CDR2 YYNGEE. The V end was cut by 3 bases, the J end by 1 base, with 18 bases between. DNA for the CDR3: TGTGCCAGCAGCGGACGACAGGCAAATTATGGCACAGATACGCAGTATTTT. Translating gives CASSGRQANYGTDTQYF. Full variable domain (missing parts from reference TRBV9 and TRBJ2-3): DSGVTQTPKHLITATGQRVTLRCSPRSGDLSVYWYQQSLDQGLQFLIQYYNGEERAKGNILERFSAQQFPDLHSELNLSSLELGDSALYFCASSGRQANYGTDTQYFGPGTRLTVL.

In its sample, this clonotype was seen a few times. The rearrangement uses TRBV28 and TRBJ2-7; either TRBD1 or TRBD2 may supply D (7 bases each). CDR1 is MDHEN, CDR2 SYDVKM, per germline. V dropped 3 bases and J dropped 1 base, with 13 bases sitting between them. The CDR3 has 15 residues. The CDR3 nucleotides read TGTGCCAGCAGTTTCAACAGGGGACTATCCTACGAGCAGTACTTC. Amino acids: CASSFNRGLSYEQYF.

A word on this clonotype: No conserved phenylalanine or tryptophan is present at the end of the CDR3, so a read error is the likely explanation. Because the CDR3's place on the DNA is in doubt, the DNA is left out and the CDR3 is given as listed by TCRdb. The chain has TRBV15 and TRBJ2-7; TRBD2 is taken as the D call from the table, unchecked against the DNA. CDR1 is LNHNV and CDR2 is YYDKDF in the germline V gene (reference sequence). Including both end residues, the CDR3 is 13 amino acids long. The CDR3 is CATSRPGLSPLNC.

This clonotype was found many times. The gene calls are TRBV12-5 and TRBJ2-2; D remains unclear. Germline CDR1 reads LGHNT; CDR2 reads FRNRAP. The CDR3 consists of 13 residues. V lost 1 base and J 9 bases, leaving 9 bases between the germline ends. CDR3 in DNA: TGTGCTAGTGGTTTGGGACTCCACCGGGAGCTGTTTTTT. Translating it yields CASGLGLHRELFF.